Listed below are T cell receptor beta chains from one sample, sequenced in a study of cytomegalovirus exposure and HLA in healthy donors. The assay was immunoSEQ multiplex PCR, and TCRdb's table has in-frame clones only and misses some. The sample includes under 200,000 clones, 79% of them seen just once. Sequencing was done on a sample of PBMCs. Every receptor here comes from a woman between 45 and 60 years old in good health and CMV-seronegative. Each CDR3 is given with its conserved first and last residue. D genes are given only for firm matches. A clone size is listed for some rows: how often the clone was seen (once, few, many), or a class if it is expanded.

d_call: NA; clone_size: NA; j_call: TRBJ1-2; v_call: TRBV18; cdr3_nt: TGTGCCAGCTCATTCACAAGACAGGAAGAATATGGCTACACCTTC; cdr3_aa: CASSFTRQEEYGYTF
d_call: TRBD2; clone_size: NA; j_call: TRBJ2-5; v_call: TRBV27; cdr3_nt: TGTGCCAGCAGTACACAGCGGGAGGGCCTCGAGACCCAGTACTTC; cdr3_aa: CASSTQREGLETQYF
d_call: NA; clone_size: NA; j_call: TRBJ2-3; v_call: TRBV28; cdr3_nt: TGTGCCAGCAGTCCCCCAGCGGTTTTTAGCACAGATACGCAGTATTTT; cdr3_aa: CASSPPAVFSTDTQYF
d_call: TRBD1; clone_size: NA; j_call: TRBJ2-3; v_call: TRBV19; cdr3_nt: TGTGCCAGTAGTAGTCCGAGGGGGCGGAAAGATACGCAGTATTTT; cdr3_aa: CASSSPRGRKDTQYF
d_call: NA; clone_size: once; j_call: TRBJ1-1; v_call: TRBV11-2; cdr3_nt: TGTGCCAGCAGCTCTACATCCCTAGGGAACACTGAAGCTTTCTTT; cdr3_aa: CASSSTSLGNTEAFF
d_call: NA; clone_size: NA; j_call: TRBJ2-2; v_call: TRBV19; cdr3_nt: TGTGCCAGTAGGGACCCCAAGGGCAGGGAAAGGCCGAACACCGGGGAGCTGTTTTTT; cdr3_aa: CASRDPKGRERPNTGELFF
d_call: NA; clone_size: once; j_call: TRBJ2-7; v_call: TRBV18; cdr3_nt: TGTGCCAGCTCACCAGACAGCCGTGCGTACGAGCAGTACTTC; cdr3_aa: CASSPDSRAYEQYF
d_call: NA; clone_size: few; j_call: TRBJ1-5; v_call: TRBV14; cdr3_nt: TGTGCCAGCAGCCAAGAGGAGAATCAGCCCCAGCATTTT; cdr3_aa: CASSQEENQPQHF
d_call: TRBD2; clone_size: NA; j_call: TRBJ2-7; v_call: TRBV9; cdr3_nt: TGTGCCAGCAGCCAACGGGAAGTAGCGGGAGGGGTTCAGCTGTACTTC; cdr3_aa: CASSQREVAGGVQLYF
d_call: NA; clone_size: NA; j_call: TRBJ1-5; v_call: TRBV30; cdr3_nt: TGTGCCTGGAGTGTAGGAGGGGGGGATCAGCCCCAGCATTTT; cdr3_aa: CAWSVGGGDQPQHF
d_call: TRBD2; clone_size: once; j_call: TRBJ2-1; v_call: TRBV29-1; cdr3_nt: TGCAGCGTTGAAGGACTAGCGGGAGTAATTGAGCAGTTCTTC; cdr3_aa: CSVEGLAGVIEQFF
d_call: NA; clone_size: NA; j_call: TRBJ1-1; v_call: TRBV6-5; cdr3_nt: TGTGCCAGCAGTTACTCTCTGACAGCTGAAGCTTTCTTT; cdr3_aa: CASSYSLTAEAFF
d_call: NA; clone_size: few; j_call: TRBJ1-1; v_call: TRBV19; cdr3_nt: TGTGCCAGTAGTATGGCAGGGGTGAACACTGAAGCTTTCTTT; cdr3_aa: CASSMAGVNTEAFF
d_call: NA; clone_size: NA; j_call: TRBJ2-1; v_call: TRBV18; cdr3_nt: TGTGCCAGCTCACCTGACATGGACTACAATGAGCAGTTCTTC; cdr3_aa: CASSPDMDYNEQFF
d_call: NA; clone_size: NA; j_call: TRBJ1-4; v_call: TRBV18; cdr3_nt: TGTGCCAGCTCACCCCAGCCAGGGACTAATGAAAAACTGTTTTTT; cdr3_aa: CASSPQPGTNEKLFF
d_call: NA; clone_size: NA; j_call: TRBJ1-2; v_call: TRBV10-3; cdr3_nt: TGTGCCATCAGTGAGTCGGGCAGGGAAAACTATGGCTACACCTTC; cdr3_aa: CAISESGRENYGYTF
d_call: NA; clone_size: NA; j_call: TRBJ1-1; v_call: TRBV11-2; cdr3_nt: TGTGCCAGCAGCTTGGAGCCCGGCGGACAGCTAGCTTTCTTT; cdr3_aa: CASSLEPGGQLAFF
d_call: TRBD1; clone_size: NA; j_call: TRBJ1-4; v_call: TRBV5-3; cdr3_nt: TGTGCCAGAAGCACCCACAGGGGGGAGGATGGGGAAAAACTGTTTTTT; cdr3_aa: CARSTHRGEDGEKLFF
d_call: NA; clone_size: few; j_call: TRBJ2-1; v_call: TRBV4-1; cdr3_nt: TGCGCCAGCAGCCACGAGTATGAGCAGTTCTTC; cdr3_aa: CASSHEYEQFF
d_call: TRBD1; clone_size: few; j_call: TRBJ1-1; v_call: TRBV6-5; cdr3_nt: TGTGCCAGCAGTACTAAACAGGGGAAAGCTTTCTTT; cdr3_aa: CASSTKQGKAFF
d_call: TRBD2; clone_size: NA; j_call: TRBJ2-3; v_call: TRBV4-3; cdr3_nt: TGCGCCAGCAGCCAAGATCTGGGACTAGCGGGGGGGCTCCTCCTCACAGATACGCAGTATTTT; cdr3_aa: CASSQDLGLAGGLLLTDTQYF
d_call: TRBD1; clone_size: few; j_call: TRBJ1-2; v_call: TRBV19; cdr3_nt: TGTGCCAGTAGCATTACCGGGACAGGGAACGGTGGCTACACCTTC; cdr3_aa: CASSITGTGNGGYTF
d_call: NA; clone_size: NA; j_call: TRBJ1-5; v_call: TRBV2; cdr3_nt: TGTGCCAGCAGTCGACAGTCGATCGTCCAGCCCCAGCATTTT; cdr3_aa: CASSRQSIVQPQHF
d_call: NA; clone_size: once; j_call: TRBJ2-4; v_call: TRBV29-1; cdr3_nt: TGCAGCGTTGGAAGCTGGGCCAAAAACATTCAGTACTTC; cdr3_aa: CSVGSWAKNIQYF
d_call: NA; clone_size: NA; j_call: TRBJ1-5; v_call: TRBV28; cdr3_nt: TGTGCCAGCAGTTTACCCTCCCATCAGCCCCAGCATTTT; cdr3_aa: CASSLPSHQPQHF
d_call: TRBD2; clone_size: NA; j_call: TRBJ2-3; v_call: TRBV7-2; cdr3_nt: TGTGCCAGCAGCTTCAGCGGGGGGGGCACAGATACGCAGTATTTT; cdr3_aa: CASSFSGGGTDTQYF
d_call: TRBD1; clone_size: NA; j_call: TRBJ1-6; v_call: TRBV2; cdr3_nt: TGTGCCAGCAGCCACCGGGACAGTTCACCCCTCCACTTT; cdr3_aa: CASSHRDSSPLHF
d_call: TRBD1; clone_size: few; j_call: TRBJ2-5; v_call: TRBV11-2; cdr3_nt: TGTGCCAGCAGCTCCCCTGGGACAGCCCAAGAGACCCAGTACTTC; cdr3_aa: CASSSPGTAQETQYF
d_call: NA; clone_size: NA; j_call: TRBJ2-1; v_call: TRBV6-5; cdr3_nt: TGTGCCAGCAGTTACTTGGACAGCTCCTACAATGAGCAGTTCTTC; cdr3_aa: CASSYLDSSYNEQFF
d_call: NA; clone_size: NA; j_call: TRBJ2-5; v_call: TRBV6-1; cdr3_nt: TGTGCCAGCAGAAACGGGCAAGAGACCCAGTACTTC; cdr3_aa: CASRNGQETQYF
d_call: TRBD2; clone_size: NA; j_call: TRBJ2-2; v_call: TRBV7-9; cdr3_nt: TGTTCCAGCAGGCTAGCGGGAGCGATTGACACCGGGGAGCTGTTTTTT; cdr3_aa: CSSRLAGAIDTGELFF
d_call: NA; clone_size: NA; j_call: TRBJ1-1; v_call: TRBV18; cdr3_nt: TGTGCCAGTTCGACGGGGATTGATATGAACACTGAAGCTTTCTTT; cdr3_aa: CASSTGIDMNTEAFF
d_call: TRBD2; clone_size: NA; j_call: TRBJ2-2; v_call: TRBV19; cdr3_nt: TGTGCCAGTAGTATTCCCCAACTAGCGGTAAACACCGGGGAGCTGTTTTTT; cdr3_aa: CASSIPQLAVNTGELFF
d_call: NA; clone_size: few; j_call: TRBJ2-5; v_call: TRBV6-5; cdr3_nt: TGTGCCAGCACCGGGGACCAAGAGACCCAGTACTTC; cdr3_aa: CASTGDQETQYF
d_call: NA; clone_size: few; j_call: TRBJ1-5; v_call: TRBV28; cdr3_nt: TGTGCCAGCAGTCCCACCCCAGGCGGACTTAGCAATCAGCCCCAGCATTTT; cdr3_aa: CASSPTPGGLSNQPQHF
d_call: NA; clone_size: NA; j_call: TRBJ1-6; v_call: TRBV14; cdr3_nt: TGTGCCAGCAGCCAGGAGGGGCAGCCCTATAATTCACCCCTCCACTTT; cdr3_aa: CASSQEGQPYNSPLHF
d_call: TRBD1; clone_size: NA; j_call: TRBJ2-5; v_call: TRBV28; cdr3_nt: TGTGCCAGCAGTGTACAGGGGTGGCAAGAGACCCAGTACTTC; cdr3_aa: CASSVQGWQETQYF
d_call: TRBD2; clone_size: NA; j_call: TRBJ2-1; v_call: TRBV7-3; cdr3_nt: TGTGCCAGCAGCGTCCTGGGAGGGAGAGGCAATGAGCAGTTCTTC; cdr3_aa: CASSVLGGRGNEQFF
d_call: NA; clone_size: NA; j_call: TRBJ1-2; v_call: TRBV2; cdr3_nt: TGTGCCAGCGGGCGGGGGAACTATGGCTACACCTTC; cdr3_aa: CASGRGNYGYTF
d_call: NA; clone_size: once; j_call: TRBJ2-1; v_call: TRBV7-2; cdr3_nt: TGTGCCAGCAGCCCCGGGATTAAGAATGAGCAGTTCTTC; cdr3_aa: CASSPGIKNEQFF
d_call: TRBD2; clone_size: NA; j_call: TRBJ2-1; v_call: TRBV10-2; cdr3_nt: TGCGCCAGCACCCCGGGTAGCGGGGACTCCTACAATGAGCAGTTCTTC; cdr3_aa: CASTPGSGDSYNEQFF
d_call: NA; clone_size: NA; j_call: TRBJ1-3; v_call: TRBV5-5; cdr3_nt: TGTGCCAGCAGCCAAAGACAGACTCGGGAGGGGAACACCATATATTTT; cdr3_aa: CASSQRQTREGNTIYF
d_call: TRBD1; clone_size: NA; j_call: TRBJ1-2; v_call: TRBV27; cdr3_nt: TGTGCCAGCAGTTTAGCGGACAGGGGCAGGGGGGGCTACACCTTC; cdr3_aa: CASSLADRGRGGYTF
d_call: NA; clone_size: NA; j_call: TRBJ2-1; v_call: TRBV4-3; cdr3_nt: TGCGCCAGCAGCCAAGACTCGGACAATACACGTGAGCAGTTCTTC; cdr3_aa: CASSQDSDNTREQFF
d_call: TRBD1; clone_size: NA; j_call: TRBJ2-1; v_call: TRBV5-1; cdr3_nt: TGCGCCAGCAGCTTTTTGGGACAGGGGGCCGACAATGAGCAGTTCTTC; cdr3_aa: CASSFLGQGADNEQFF
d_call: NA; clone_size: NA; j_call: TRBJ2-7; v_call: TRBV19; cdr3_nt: TGTGCCAGCACGCCATCTTGGGGCACCTACGAGCAGTACTTC; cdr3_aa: CASTPSWGTYEQYF
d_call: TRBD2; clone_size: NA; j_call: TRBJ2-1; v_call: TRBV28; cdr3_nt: TGTGCCAGCAGAGTAGCGGGGGCCTACAATGAGCAGTTCTTC; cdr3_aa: CASRVAGAYNEQFF
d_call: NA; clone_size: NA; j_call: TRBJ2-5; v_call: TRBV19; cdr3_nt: TGTGCCAGTAGTAGCCAGCCTTCAGGGGAGGAGACCCAGTACTTC; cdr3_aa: CASSSQPSGEETQYF
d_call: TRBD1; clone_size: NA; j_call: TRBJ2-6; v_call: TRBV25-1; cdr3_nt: TGTGCCAGCAGACAGACAGGGACCTCTGGGGCCAACGTCCTGACTTTC; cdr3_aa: CASRQTGTSGANVLTF
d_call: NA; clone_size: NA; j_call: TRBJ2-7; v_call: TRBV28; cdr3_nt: TGTGCCAGCAGTTCCCCAAGGGGGGGCGGCACCTACGAGCAGTACTTC; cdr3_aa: CASSSPRGGGTYEQYF